Listed below are T cell receptor beta chains from one sample, sequenced in a study of CXCR3-negative and CXCR3-positive naive CD8 T cells. TCRdb reprocessed the 5' RACE reads and reports one entry per CDR3 protein, with no DNA. This specimen shows roughly 110,000 distinct CDR3 sequences; the ten leading clones hold approximately 0.4%. The sequencing input was naive CXCR3+ CD8+ T cells from blood. Source of these receptors: a human donor in good health. Some clones in this sample may be carry-over from other donors' samples. Both conserved end residues are part of each CDR3. Size values are once, few and many counts, or a class for expanded clones, and some rows have none.

CDR3: CASSYTSASGELFF
size: medium-sized
J: TRBJ2-2
V: TRBV28

CDR3: CASRGRTHEKLFF
size: NA
J: TRBJ1-4
V: TRBV28

CDR3: CAWSWGTTYEQYF
size: NA
J: TRBJ2-7
V: TRBV30

CDR3: CASSYRLQVVRDEQFF
size: NA
J: TRBJ2-1
V: TRBV6-2/TRBV6-3

CDR3: CATHFLDRGYEQFF
size: NA
J: TRBJ2-1
V: TRBV28

CDR3: CASSIPGTSGDNEQFF
size: NA
J: TRBJ2-1
V: TRBV7-9

CDR3: CASSQGQRGSYEQFF
size: NA
J: TRBJ2-1
V: TRBV4-3

CDR3: CATRAGGDTQYF
size: NA
J: TRBJ2-3
V: TRBV15

CDR3: CATGADMNTEAFF
size: NA
J: TRBJ1-1
V: TRBV25-1

CDR3: CSARERAGPTYEQYF
size: NA
J: TRBJ2-7
V: TRBV20-1

CDR3: CAISESQYGYTF
size: NA
J: TRBJ1-2
V: TRBV10-3

CDR3: CTSSLSPSYEQYF
size: NA
J: TRBJ2-7
V: TRBV5-6

CDR3: CASSPRQDFSGNTIYF
size: NA
J: TRBJ1-3
V: TRBV27

CDR3: CASRLSPRDTQYF
size: NA
J: TRBJ2-3
V: TRBV13

CDR3: CASRGLNTEAFF
size: NA
J: TRBJ1-1
V: TRBV5-4

CDR3: CASSSLGSGEKLFF
size: NA
J: TRBJ1-4
V: TRBV28

CDR3: CSARDNGLGQGAKNIQYF
size: NA
J: TRBJ2-4
V: TRBV20-1

CDR3: CASSQAGVDGYEQYF
size: NA
J: TRBJ2-7
V: TRBV4-1

CDR3: CSARGAGGPYEQYF
size: NA
J: TRBJ2-7
V: TRBV20-1

CDR3: CASSPPSRALGTDTQYF
size: NA
J: TRBJ2-3
V: TRBV7-9

CDR3: CASSRPGGIPEAFF
size: NA
J: TRBJ1-1
V: TRBV6-6

CDR3: CASSLFSSGANVLTF
size: NA
J: TRBJ2-6
V: TRBV28

CDR3: CASIEHQGAFF
size: NA
J: TRBJ1-1
V: TRBV2

CDR3: CASSLPGRTPNTGELFF
size: NA
J: TRBJ2-2
V: TRBV3-1

CDR3: CASAGGTDYGYTF
size: NA
J: TRBJ1-2
V: TRBV30

CDR3: CASSFWGYNEQFF
size: NA
J: TRBJ2-1
V: TRBV12-3/TRBV12-4

CDR3: CASMGLAESNQPQHF
size: NA
J: TRBJ1-5
V: TRBV28

CDR3: CASNQTPEETQYF
size: NA
J: TRBJ2-5
V: TRBV7-9

CDR3: CSVDGSFDRAYNEQFF
size: NA
J: TRBJ2-1
V: TRBV29-1

CDR3: CASARGRAGGKETQYF
size: NA
J: TRBJ2-5
V: TRBV7-8

CDR3: CASSPTSGRDTDTQYF
size: NA
J: TRBJ2-3
V: TRBV7-9